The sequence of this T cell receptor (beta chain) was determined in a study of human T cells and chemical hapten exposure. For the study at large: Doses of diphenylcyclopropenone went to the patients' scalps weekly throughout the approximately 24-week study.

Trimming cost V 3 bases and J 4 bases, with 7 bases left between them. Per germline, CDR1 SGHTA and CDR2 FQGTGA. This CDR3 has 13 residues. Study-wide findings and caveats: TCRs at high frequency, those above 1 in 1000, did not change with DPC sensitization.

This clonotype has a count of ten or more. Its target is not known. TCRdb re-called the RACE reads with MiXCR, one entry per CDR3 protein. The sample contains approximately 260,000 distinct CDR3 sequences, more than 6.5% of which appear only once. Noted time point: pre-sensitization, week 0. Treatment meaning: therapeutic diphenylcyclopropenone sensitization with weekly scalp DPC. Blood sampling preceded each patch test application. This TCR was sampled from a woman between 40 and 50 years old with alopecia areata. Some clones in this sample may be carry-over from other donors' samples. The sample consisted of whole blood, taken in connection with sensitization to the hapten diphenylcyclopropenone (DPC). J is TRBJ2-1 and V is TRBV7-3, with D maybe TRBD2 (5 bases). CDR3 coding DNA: TGTGCCAGCAGCTTGGAGCGGTACAATGAGCAGTTCTTC. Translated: CASSLERYNEQFF.